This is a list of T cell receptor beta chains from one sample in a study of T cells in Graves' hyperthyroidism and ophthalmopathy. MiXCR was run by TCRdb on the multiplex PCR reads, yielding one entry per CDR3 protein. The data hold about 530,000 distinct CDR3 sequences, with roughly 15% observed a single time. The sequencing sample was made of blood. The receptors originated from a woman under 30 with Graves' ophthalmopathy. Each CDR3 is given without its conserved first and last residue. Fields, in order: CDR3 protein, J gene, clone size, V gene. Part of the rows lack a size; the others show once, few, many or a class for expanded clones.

CDR3: ASSPRQGSYEQY
J: TRBJ2-7
size: many
V: TRBV13

CDR3: ASSLVGEGAPGEQY
J: TRBJ2-7
size: few
V: TRBV13

CDR3: AWSRRTDDTQY
J: TRBJ2-3
size: many
V: TRBV30

CDR3: ASSVYPRYSNQPQH
J: TRBJ1-5
size: many
V: TRBV7-8

CDR3: ASLESGTGGFGEQF
J: TRBJ2-1
size: NA
V: TRBV6-2/TRBV6-3

CDR3: SVDPAGLDSEAF
J: TRBJ1-1
size: many
V: TRBV29-1

CDR3: SANSGGATDTQY
J: TRBJ2-3
size: many
V: TRBV20-1

CDR3: ASSLLTYSGANVLT
J: TRBJ2-6
size: many
V: TRBV7-6

CDR3: ASSESPDINQPQH
J: TRBJ1-5
size: many
V: TRBV2

CDR3: ASSPYEGLNYGYT
J: TRBJ1-2
size: NA
V: TRBV12-3/TRBV12-4

CDR3: AISEIGSPLH
J: TRBJ1-6
size: few
V: TRBV10-3

CDR3: ASSLDRGTIYEQY
J: TRBJ2-7
size: many
V: TRBV7-2

CDR3: ASSPNQETQY
J: TRBJ2-5
size: many
V: TRBV18

CDR3: ASTTRGTEAF
J: TRBJ1-1
size: many
V: TRBV28

CDR3: ASSLGVDGYT
J: TRBJ1-2
size: many
V: TRBV5-1

CDR3: ASSPNGEGKLF
J: TRBJ1-4
size: NA
V: TRBV19

CDR3: ASSTRGRGSNQPQH
J: TRBJ1-5
size: few
V: TRBV19

CDR3: ASTIRNTEAF
J: TRBJ1-1
size: NA
V: TRBV19

CDR3: ASSEGLTSGELF
J: TRBJ2-2
size: NA
V: TRBV9

CDR3: ASSPGGTGSEQF
J: TRBJ2-1
size: few
V: TRBV6-1

CDR3: ASSRQPSVFEAF
J: TRBJ1-1
size: NA
V: TRBV6-1

CDR3: ASSTGTTMNTEAF
J: TRBJ1-1
size: many
V: TRBV28

CDR3: ASSTGQNSYNEQL
J: TRBJ2-1
size: few
V: TRBV19

CDR3: ASSLSSQGEETQY
J: TRBJ2-5
size: NA
V: TRBV28

CDR3: ASSYKDRVGGELF
J: TRBJ2-2
size: few
V: TRBV6-6

CDR3: ASSYGTSGRLRETQY
J: TRBJ2-5
size: many
V: TRBV6-5

CDR3: SVMGGRNTEAF
J: TRBJ1-1
size: few
V: TRBV29-1

CDR3: ASSLDLTYNEQF
J: TRBJ2-1
size: NA
V: TRBV5-8

CDR3: ASSRRGGRMNTEAF
J: TRBJ1-1
size: many
V: TRBV12-3/TRBV12-4

CDR3: ASSPRASHFNEQF
J: TRBJ2-1
size: many
V: TRBV28

CDR3: ASRMFPDRVGQPQH
J: TRBJ1-5
size: many
V: TRBV6-1

CDR3: SVEGIDYGELF
J: TRBJ2-2
size: few
V: TRBV29-1

CDR3: ASSVLASGYEQF
J: TRBJ2-1
size: many
V: TRBV28

CDR3: ASSKRTSGNTDTQY
J: TRBJ2-3
size: many
V: TRBV2

CDR3: ASSEAGNEQY
J: TRBJ2-7
size: many
V: TRBV2

CDR3: ASTFSGGGSYEQY
J: TRBJ2-7
size: many
V: TRBV28